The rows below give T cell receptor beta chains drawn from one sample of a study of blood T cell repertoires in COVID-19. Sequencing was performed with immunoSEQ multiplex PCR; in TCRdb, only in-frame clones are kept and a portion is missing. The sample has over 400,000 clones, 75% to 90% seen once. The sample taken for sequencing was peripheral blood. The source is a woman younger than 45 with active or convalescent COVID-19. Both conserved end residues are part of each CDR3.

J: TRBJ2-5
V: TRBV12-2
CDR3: CAPLQGRAFKTQYF

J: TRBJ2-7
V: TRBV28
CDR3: CASSYSSSYEQYF

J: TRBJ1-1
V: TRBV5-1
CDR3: CASKFAELNTEAFF

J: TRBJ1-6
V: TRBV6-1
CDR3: CAIGQVNSPLHF

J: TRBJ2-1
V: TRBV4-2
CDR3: CASSHREGSEQFF

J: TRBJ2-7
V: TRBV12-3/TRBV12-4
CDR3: CATRREGRYEQYF

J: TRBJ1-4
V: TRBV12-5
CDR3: CASGRYTLGEKLFF

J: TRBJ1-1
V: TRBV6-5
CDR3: CASRRTANTEAFF

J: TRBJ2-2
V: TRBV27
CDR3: CASSSGGGVLAGNGELFF

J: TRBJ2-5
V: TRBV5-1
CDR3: CASRLAGEETQYF

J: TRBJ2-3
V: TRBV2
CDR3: CASSNYRADTQYF

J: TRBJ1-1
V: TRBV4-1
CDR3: CASSQDPGGYTEAFF

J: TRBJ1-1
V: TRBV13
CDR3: CASSTPTGNEAFF

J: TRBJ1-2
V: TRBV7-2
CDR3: CASSLGLTGGGYGYTF

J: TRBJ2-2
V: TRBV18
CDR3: CASSPSLRGTGNTGELFF

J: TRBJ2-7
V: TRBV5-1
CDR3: CASSRQGRNEHEQYF

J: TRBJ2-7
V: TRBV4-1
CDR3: CASSQDRTGVTYEQYF

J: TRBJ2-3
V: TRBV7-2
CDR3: CASSYRTGGTDTQYF

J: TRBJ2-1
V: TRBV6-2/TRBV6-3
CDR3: CASNPGGKGYNEQFF

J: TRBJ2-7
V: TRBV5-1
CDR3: CASSLDPGDYEQYF

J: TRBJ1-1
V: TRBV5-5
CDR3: CASSLVGGLNTEAFF

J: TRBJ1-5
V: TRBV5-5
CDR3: CASSLGQDNQPQHF

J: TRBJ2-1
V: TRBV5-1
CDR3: CASSVSGTGQGKQFF

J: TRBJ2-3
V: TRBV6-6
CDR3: CASTQAGQGADTQYF

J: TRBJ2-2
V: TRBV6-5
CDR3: CASSYGGTSTGELFF

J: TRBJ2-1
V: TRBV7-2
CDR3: CASSSDRDSPYNEQFF

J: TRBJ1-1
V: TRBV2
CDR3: CASSPQGPGAFF

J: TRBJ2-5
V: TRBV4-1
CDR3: CASSQGADSSQETQYF

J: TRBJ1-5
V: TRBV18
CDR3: CASSPAGQSNQPQHF

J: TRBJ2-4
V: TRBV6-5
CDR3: CASSTGGIGSGIQYF

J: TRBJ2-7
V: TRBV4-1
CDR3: CASSHQSGTGQYEQYF

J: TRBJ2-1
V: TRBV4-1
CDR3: CASSQEPSGALSSYNEQFF

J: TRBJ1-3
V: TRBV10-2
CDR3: CASSEYKDRENTIYF

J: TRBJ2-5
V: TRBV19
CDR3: CASSIFRQETQYF

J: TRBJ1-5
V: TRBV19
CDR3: CASSIVGVGNQPQHF

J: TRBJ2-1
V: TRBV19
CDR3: CASSQRQENYNEQFF

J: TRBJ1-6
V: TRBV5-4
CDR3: CASSPWGTWNSPLHF

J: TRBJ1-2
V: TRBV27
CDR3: CASSSPYRGENYGYTF

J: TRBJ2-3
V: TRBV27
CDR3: CASSLARGARPDTQYF

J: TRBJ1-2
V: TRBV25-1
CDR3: CASSETHYGYTF

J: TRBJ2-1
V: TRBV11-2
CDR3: CASSLGDFYNEQFF

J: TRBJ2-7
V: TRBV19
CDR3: CASSDRDRYYEQYF

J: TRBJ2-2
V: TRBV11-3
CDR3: CASSFSGVVTGELFF

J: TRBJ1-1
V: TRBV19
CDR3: CASSGRDSYYTEAFF

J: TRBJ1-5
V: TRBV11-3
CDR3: CASSLGYRTGVWQPQHF